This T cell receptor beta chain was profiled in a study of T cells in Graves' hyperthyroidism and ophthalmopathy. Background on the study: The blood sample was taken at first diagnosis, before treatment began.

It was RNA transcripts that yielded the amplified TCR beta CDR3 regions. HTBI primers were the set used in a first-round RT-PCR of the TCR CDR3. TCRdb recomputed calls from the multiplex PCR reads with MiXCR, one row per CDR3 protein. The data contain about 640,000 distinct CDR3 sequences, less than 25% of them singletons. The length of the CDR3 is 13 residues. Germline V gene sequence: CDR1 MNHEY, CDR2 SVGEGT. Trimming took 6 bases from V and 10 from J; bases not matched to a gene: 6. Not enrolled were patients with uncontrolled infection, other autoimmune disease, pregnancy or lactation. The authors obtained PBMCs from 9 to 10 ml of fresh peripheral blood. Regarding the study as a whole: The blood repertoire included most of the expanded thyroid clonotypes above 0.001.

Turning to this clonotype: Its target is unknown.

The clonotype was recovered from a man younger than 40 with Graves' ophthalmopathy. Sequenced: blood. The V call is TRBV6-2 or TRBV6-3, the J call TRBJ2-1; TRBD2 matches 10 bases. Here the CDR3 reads CASREWTSGEQFF. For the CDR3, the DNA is TGTGCCAGCAGGGAATGGACTAGCGGAGAGCAGTTCTTC.